These 3 T cell receptor beta chains share one sample of origin, sequenced in a study of T cells in Graves' hyperthyroidism and ophthalmopathy. TCR beta CDR3 regions were amplified from RNA. In the first-round RT-PCR of the TCR CDR3, the HTBI primer set was used. TCRdb redid the calling of the multiplex PCR reads with MiXCR, one entry per CDR3 protein. The table has about 180,000 distinct CDR3 sequences, about 9.4% seen once. The material sequenced was blood. These receptors were taken from a young woman with Graves' hyperthyroidism that later progressed to Graves' ophthalmopathy.

This clonotype was picked up many times. J is TRBJ2-7 and V is TRBV7-9; D might be TRBD1 (6 bases). Germline V gene sequence: CDR1 SEHNR, CDR2 FQNEAQ (reference sequence). V was pared by 5 bases and J by 2 bases, with 13 bases between. This CDR3 has 14 amino acids. The CDR3 region is CASSARDNPYEQYF. The DNA for the CDR3 is TGTGCCAGCAGCGCCCGGGACAATCCCTACGAGCAGTACTTC.

This sequence joins TRBV18 and TRBJ2-7; 10 nucleotides line up with TRBD1. The CDR3 is 17 residues long. Germline V gene lookup returns CDR1 KGHSH and CDR2 LQKENI. Unmatched junction bases numbered 15, after V lost 5 bases and J lost 5 bases. The CDR3 DNA is TGTGCCAGCTCAGCGGAGCGATCCGGGACAGGGGTCAACGAGCAGTACTTC. This encodes CASSAERSGTGVNEQYF.

This clonotype was detected many times. For the CDR3, the DNA is TGTGCCAGTATCGGGACAGTCAATCAGCCCCAGCATTTT. This gives the protein CASIGTVNQPQHF. The chain uses TRBV19 and TRBJ1-5, with TRBD1 identical over 7 bases. The CDR3 extends over 13 amino acids. Trimming took 7 bases from V and 3 from J; bases not matched to a gene: 3. Per germline, CDR1 LNHDA and CDR2 SQIVND (reference sequence).